Presented here are 7 T cell receptor beta chains from one specimen sequenced in a study of blood T cell repertoires in COVID-19. Profiled with immunoSEQ multiplex PCR; TCRdb holds only in-frame clones, not every one. The repertoire holds approximately 250,000 clones, with around 88% as singletons. The sample taken for sequencing was PBMCs or T cells enriched from blood (not recorded which). The receptors shown here come from a woman between 40 and 50 years old with acute COVID-19.

The J gene is TRBJ2-4, the V gene TRBV3-1 (or the pseudogene TRBV3-2), with 12 bases aligning to TRBD2. Germline CDR1 and CDR2: LGHDT and YNNKEL (reference sequence). The CDR3 extends over 17 amino acids. The ends lost 0 bases at V and 7 bases at J; junction bases unmatched: 7. This CDR3 is CASSQDSLAGGRNIQYF. The DNA of the CDR3 is TGTGCCAGCAGCCAAGATTCACTAGCGGGAGGTCGGAACATTCAGTACTTC.

As DNA, the CDR3 is TGTGCCAGCAGCCAAGTGCACGGGAGAGGGTACAATGAGCAGTTCTTC. Its translation is CASSQVHGRGYNEQFF. This chain connects TRBV3-1 (or the pseudogene TRBV3-2) to TRBJ2-1; D might be TRBD2 (6 bases). The germline V gene encodes CDR1 LGHDT and CDR2 YNNKEL (reference sequence). V was clipped by 1 base and J by 4 bases, with 14 bases between them. The CDR3 runs to 16 residues.

This clone was recorded only once. The J gene is TRBJ1-2, the V gene TRBV6-2 or TRBV6-3, with TRBD1 matching 8 bases. Germline-derived CDR1 and CDR2 are MNHEY and SVGEGT. This CDR3 spans 16 amino acids. Trimming removed 2 bases from V and 4 bases from J; junction bases left unmatched: 9. The CDR3 reads CASSYTRTGSTYGYTF. CDR3 DNA: TGTGCCAGCAGTTACACGAGGACAGGGTCGACCTATGGCTACACCTTC.

This clone was detected only once. The chain is built from TRBV4-2 and TRBJ1-3; tentatively, D is TRBD1 (5 bases). Germline V gene data show CDR1 as LGHNA and CDR2 as YNFKEQ. V was clipped by 6 bases and J by 8 bases, with 20 bases between them. The CDR3 has 15 amino acids. CDR3 nucleotides: TGTGCCAGCAGTAATCCGGGACTAGTACCTGACACCATATATTTT. Its protein is CASSNPGLVPDTIYF.

The chain recombines TRBV27 with TRBJ1-3; D ambiguous. This CDR3 is built from 14 residues. With 2 bases removed from V and 1 base from J, the gap between germline ends came to 6 bases. From germline, CDR1 is MNHEY and CDR2 SMNVEV (reference sequence). The CDR3 coding sequence is TGTGCCAGCAGTTTAGGAGGGTCTGGAAACACCATATATTTT. This encodes CASSLGGSGNTIYF.

J is TRBJ1-1 and V is TRBV19, with TRBD1 identical over 8 bases. Germline CDR1 is LNHDA and CDR2 is SQIVND (reference sequence). This CDR3 region has 14 residues. Trimming removed 6 bases from V and 9 bases from J; junction bases left unmatched: 12. CDR3 in DNA: TGTGCCAGTAGGGGGGGACAGGCGGTTGGTAAAGCTTTCTTT. Translating it yields CASRGGQAVGKAFF.

The chain links TRBV19 to TRBJ2-1; weak D call: TRBD1 (6 bases). CDR3 length equals 19 residues. CDR1 and CDR2 from the germline V gene are LNHDA and SQIVND (reference sequence). V dropped 1 base and J dropped 2 bases, with 21 bases sitting between them. CDR3 coding DNA: TGTGCCAGTAGTATAGGGCCAGGGGCCCCAGGTCGTACCTACAATGAGCAGTTCTTC. Its translation is CASSIGPGAPGRTYNEQFF. Using reference TRBV19 and TRBJ2-1 for the parts outside the CDR3, the full variable domain is DGGITQSPKYLFRKEGQNVTLSCEQNLNHDAMYWYRQDPGQGLRLIYYSQIVNDFQKGDIAEGYSVSREKKESFPLTVTSAQKNPTAFYLCASSIGPGAPGRTYNEQFFGPGTRLTVL.